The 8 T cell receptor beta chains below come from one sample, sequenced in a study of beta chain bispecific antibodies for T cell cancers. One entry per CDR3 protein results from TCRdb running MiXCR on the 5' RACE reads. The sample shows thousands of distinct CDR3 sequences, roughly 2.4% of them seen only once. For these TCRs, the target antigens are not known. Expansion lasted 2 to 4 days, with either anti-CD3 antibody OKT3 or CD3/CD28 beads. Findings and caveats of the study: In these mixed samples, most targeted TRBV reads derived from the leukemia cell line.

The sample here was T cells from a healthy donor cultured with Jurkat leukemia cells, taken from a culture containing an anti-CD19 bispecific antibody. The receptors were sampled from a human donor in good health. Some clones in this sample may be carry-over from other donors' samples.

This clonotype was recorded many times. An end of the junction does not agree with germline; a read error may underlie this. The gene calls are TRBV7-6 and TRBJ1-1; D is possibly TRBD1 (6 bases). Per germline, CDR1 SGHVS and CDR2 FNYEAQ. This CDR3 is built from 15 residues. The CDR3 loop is CASRLEGGGSTEAFF. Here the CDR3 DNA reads TGTGCCAGCAGGTTAGAGGGGGGTGGTAGCACTGAAGCTTTCTTT.

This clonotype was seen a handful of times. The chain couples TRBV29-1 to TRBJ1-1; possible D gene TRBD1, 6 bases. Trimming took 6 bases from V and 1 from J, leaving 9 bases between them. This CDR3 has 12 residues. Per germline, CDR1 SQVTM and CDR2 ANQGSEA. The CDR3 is CSVGGQNTEAFF. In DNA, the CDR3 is TGCAGCGTGGGGGGACAGAACACTGAAGCTTTCTTT.

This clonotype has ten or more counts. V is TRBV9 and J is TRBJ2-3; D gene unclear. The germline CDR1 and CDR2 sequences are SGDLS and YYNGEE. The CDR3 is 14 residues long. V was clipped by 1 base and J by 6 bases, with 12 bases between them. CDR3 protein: CASSVLTETDTQYF. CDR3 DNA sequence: TGTGCCAGCAGCGTACTCACTGAGACGGATACGCAGTATTTT. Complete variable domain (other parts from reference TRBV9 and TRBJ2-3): DSGVTQTPKHLITATGQRVTLRCSPRSGDLSVYWYQQSLDQGLQFLIQYYNGEERAKGNILERFSAQQFPDLHSELNLSSLELGDSALYFCASSVLTETDTQYFGPGTRLTVL.

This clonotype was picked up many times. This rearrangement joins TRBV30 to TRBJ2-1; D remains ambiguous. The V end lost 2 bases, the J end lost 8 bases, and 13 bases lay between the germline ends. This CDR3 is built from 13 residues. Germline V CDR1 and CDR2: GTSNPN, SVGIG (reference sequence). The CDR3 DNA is TGTGCCTGGAGTAAAATCGGTCGCGATGAGCAGTTCTTC. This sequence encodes CAWSKIGRDEQFF.

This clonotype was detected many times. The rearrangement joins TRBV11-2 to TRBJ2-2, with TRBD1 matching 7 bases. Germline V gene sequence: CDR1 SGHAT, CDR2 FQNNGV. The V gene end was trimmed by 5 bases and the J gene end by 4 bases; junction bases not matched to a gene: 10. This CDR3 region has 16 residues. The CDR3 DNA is TGTGCCAGCAGCACACACCGGGGACAGAGCACCGGGGAGCTGTTTTTT. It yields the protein CASSTHRGQSTGELFF.

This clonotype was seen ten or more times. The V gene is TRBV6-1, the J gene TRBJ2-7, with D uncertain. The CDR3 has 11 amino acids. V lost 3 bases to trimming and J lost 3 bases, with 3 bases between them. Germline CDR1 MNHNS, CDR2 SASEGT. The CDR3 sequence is CASSDLYEQYF. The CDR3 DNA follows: TGTGCCAGCAGTGACCTCTACGAGCAGTACTTC.

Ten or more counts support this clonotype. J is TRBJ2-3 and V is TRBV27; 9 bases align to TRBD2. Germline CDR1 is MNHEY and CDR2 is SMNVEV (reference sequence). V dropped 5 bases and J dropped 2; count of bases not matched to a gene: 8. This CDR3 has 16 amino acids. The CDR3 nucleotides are TGTGCCAGCAGTAGTCTGCTAGCGGGGACCACAGATACGCAGTATTTT. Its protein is CASSSLLAGTTDTQYF.

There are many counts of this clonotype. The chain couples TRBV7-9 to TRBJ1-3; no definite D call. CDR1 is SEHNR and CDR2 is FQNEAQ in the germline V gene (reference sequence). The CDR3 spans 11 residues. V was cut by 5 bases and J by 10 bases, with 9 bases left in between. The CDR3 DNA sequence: TGTGCCAGCAGCCTCTACGGGACCATATATTTT. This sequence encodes CASSLYGTIYF.